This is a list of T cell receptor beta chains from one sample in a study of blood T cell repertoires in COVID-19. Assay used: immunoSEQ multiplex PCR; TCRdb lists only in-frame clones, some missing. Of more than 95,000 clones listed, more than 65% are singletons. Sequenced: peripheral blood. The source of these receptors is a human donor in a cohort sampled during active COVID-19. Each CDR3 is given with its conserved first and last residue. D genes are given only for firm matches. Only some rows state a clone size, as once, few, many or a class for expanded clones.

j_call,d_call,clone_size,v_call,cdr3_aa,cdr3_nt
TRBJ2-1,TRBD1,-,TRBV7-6,CASSLRRDRYNEQFF,TGTGCCAGCAGCCTCCGTAGGGACAGATACAATGAGCAGTTCTTC
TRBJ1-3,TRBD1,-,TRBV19,CASSIDLWSTGQAGNTIYF,TGTGCCAGTAGTATAGATCTCTGGTCTACGGGACAGGCTGGAAACACCATATATTTT
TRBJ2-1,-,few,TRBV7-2,CASSLRTSGRGLYNEQFF,TGTGCCAGCAGCTTACGAACGTCAGGGCGGGGGCTCTACAATGAGCAGTTCTTC
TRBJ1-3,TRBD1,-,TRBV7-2,CASSQQGALGNTIYF,TGTGCCAGCAGCCAACAGGGGGCGCTTGGAAACACCATATATTTT
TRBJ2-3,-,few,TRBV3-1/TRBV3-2,CASSLGGGSDTQYF,TGTGCCAGCAGCCTGGGGGGAGGATCGGATACGCAGTATTTT
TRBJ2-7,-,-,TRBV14,CASSPIQGPYEQYF,TGTGCCAGCAGCCCAATTCAGGGCCCTTACGAGCAGTACTTC
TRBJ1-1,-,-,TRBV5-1,CASSLLGGTEAFF,TGCGCCAGCAGCTTGTTAGGGGGAACTGAAGCTTTCTTT
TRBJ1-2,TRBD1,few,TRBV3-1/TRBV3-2,CASSQGRQGDGGYTF,TGTGCCAGCAGCCAGGGCCGACAGGGGGATGGTGGCTACACCTTC
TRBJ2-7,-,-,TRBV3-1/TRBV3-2,CASSQAGATYEQYF,TGTGCCAGCAGCCAAGCAGGGGCCACCTACGAGCAGTACTTC
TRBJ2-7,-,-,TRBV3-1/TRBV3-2,CASSLGSSYEQYF,TGTGCCAGCAGCCTGGGGAGCTCCTACGAGCAGTACTTC